This T cell receptor (beta chain) was sequenced for a study of persistence of HIV-infected CD4 T cells. The libraries were made with immunoSEQ version 4 in survey mode. Genomic DNA was diluted to roughly 10 ng/uL, up to 1 ug per sample. Clones were sequenced by immunoSEQ multiplex PCR, and TCRdb holds only the in-frame ones, with some missing. The table shows 30,000 to 45,000 clones, with 80% to 90% occurring only once. As regards this clone: What it recognizes is unknown.

Cells were stimulated nonspecifically with anti-CD3/anti-CD28 magnetic beads. Responding CD4+ T cells were sorted by upregulation of both CD40 ligand and CD69. The V and J ends lost 2 bases and 4 bases respectively, with 14 bases between them. The CDR3 runs 15 residues. Germline CDR1 MNHEY, CDR2 SVGAGI. The sample here was CD4+ T cells sorted from PBMCs after approximately 19-hour stimulation, taken from a patient who received antiretroviral therapy. This TCR was sampled from an adult man with HIV who was CMV-seropositive. The rearrangement uses TRBV6-5 and TRBJ2-5; D ambiguous. The CDR3 sequence: CASSYGAQKGETQYF. The CDR3 DNA sequence: TGTGCCAGCAGTTACGGCGCCCAAAAGGGAGAGACCCAGTACTTC.